This entry is about one TCR beta chain. The sample is drawn from a study of blood T cell repertoires in COVID-19. Whole-study context: Both acute and convalescent COVID-19 samples were obtained from the United States, Italy and Spain. PBMCs, B-cell-depleted T cells, or T cells provided the cDNA or gDNA that made up the material.

Per the germline V gene, CDR1 is LGHDT and CDR2 is YNNKEL (reference sequence). J gave up 2 bases and V 1 base, and 4 bases lay outside the gene matches. The CDR3 covers 17 residues. Per the original methods: Estimates of nucleated cell counts were drawn from the amplification of reference gene primers. The table came from immunoSEQ multiplex PCR; TCRdb's copy has only in-frame clones and leaves some out. Clone size and V and J calls were adopted from that table, with D and trimming inferred from the DNA. The top ten clones hold 2.5% of a sample with about 73,000 clones, roughly 83% of them seen once.

Sequencing input: peripheral blood. The source is a man aged 80 or over with active or convalescent COVID-19. The chain couples TRBV3-1 (or the pseudogene TRBV3-2) to TRBJ1-5; 11 bases match TRBD1. The CDR3 loop is CASSQGTGGVGNQPQHF. The CDR3 bases are TGTGCCAGCAGCCAAGGGACAGGGGGCGTGGGCAATCAGCCCCAGCATTTT.